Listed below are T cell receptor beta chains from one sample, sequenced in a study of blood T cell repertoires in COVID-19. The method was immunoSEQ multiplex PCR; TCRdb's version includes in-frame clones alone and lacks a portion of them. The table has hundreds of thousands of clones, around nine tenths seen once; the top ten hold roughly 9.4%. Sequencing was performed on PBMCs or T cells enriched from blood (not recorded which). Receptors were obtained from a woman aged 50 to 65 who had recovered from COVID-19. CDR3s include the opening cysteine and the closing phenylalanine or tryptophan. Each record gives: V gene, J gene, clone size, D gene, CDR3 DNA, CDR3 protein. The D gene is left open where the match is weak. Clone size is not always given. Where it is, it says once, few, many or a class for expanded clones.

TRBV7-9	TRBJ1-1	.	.	TGTGCCAGCCCCCCCCCGGGGGGGACTGAAGCTTTCTTT	CASPPPGGTEAFF
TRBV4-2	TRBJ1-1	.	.	TGTGCCAGCAGCCAAGATCCGGGGGTGAACACTGAAGCTTTCTTT	CASSQDPGVNTEAFF
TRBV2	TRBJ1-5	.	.	TGTGCCAGCCTGGAAGGGGCCGGCAATCAGCCCCAGCATTTT	CASLEGAGNQPQHF
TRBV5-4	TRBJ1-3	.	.	TGTGCCAGCAGCTTGGCTCAGAACTCTGGAAACACCATATATTTT	CASSLAQNSGNTIYF
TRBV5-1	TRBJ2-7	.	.	TGCGCCAGCAGCTTGTCCGTTTTACGGCCACAGAGTATCCGGAGGAGTCTCTACGAGCAGTACTTC	CASSLSVLRPQSIRRSLYEQYF
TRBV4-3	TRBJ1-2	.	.	TGCGCCAGCAGCCCCTCGTCCAGTAATAACTATGGCTACACCTTC	CASSPSSSNNYGYTF
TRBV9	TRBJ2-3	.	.	TGTGCCAGCAGCGTAGGTTCTGTTAGCGTGCCTGGCACAGATACGCAGTATTTT	CASSVGSVSVPGTDTQYF
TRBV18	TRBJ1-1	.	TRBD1	TGTGCCAGCTCAACAGGCGGGACAGGGGCCAGGAACACTGAAGCTTTCTTT	CASSTGGTGARNTEAFF
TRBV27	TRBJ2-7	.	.	TGTGCCAGCAGTGATCAGGGGCCCTACGAGCAGTACTTC	CASSDQGPYEQYF
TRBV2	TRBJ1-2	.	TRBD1	TGTGCCGCCCGAGGCAGGGGGTATGGCTACACCTTC	CAARGRGYGYTF
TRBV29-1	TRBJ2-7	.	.	TGCAGCGTTGCGGGTTCCGAGGGAGGCTACGAGCAGTACTTC	CSVAGSEGGYEQYF
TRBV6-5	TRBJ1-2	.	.	TGTGCCAGCAGGGCCCCCGGCAGGGATGGCTACACCTTC	CASRAPGRDGYTF
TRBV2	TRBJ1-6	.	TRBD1	TGTGCCAGCGGGGGACAGGGGGCTCGGGATTCACCCCTCCACTTT	CASGGQGARDSPLHF
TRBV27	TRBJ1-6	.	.	TGTGCCAGCAGTTCAAGCTTAATGGAGAATTCACCCCTCCACTTT	CASSSSLMENSPLHF
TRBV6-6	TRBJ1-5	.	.	TGTGCCAGCAGTTACAGGGGAATCAATCAGCCCCAGCATTTT	CASSYRGINQPQHF
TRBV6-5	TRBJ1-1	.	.	TGTGCCAGCCATAGGGGGGGCGGGACGAACACTGAAGCTTTCTTT	CASHRGGGTNTEAFF
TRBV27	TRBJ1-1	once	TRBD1	TGTGCCAGTAGAACGGACAGGGATACTGAAGCTTTCTTT	CASRTDRDTEAFF
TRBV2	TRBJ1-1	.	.	TGTGCCAGCACCGAGAACCCGATGACTGAAGCTTTCTTT	CASTENPMTEAFF
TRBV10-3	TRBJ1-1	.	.	TGTGCCATCAGTGACCCCCCGGACAGTTACACTGAAGCTTTCTTT	CAISDPPDSYTEAFF
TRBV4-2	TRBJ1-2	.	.	TGTGCCAGCAGCCAAGATACGCGGTCTTATGGCTACACCTTC	CASSQDTRSYGYTF
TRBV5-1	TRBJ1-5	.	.	TGCGCCAGCAGCTTGTGGGGGGGAGGTCAGCCCCAGCATTTT	CASSLWGGGQPQHF
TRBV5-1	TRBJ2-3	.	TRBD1	TGCGCCAGCAGCTTAACAGGGGACGATACGCAGTATTTT	CASSLTGDDTQYF